This TCR beta chain was obtained from a study of T cells in Graves' hyperthyroidism and ophthalmopathy. This CDR3 is 14 amino acids long. Germline-derived CDR1 and CDR2 are SEHNR and FQNEAQ (reference sequence). TCR beta CDR3 sequences were amplified from RNA transcripts. Researchers ran a first-round RT-PCR on the TCR CDR3 using the HTBI primer set. Via MiXCR, TCRdb re-called the multiplex PCR reads, giving one row per CDR3 protein. The profile shows about 660,000 distinct CDR3 sequences, roughly 45% of them singletons. The chain employs TRBV7-9 and TRBJ2-5; 9 bases map to TRBD1. The end of the DNA fits TRBJ2-7 better, so the J call may be wrong. Sequences were obtained from peripheral blood or thyroid tissue (not recorded which). This sequence originates from an adult man with Graves' disease, either hyperthyroidism or ophthalmopathy (not recorded which). CDR3 bases: TGTGCCAGCGGGGGACAGGGAACCATTTACGAGCAGTACTTC. This sequence encodes CASGGQGTIYEQYF.